The text below deals with one TCR beta chain. CDR1 is MGHRA, CDR2 YSYEKL, per germline. This CDR3 region has 16 residues. The V and J ends lost 5 bases and 3 bases respectively, with 20 bases between them. The assay was immunoSEQ multiplex PCR, and TCRdb's table has in-frame clones only and misses some. This sample yields 700,000 or so clones, of which approximately 83% are seen a single time; approximately 0.01% belongs to the top ten. This record comes from a study of shared T cell receptors in the human thymus. The same data also went into a second study, on human thymus T cells. That source reports: Resections removed during corrective heart surgery provided the thymus tissue used. Apparent bias marked the V and J gene usage of thymic and blood repertoires. Related research examined unrelated individuals and reported that their thymic repertoires overlapped highly.

This receptor was identified in a girl under three years old with a congenital heart defect. Sequencing used thymocytes. The gene calls are TRBV4-1 and TRBJ2-7; a weak D match, TRBD1 (6 bases). This chain's CDR3 is CASSTQRQALNYEQYF. CDR3 nucleotides: TGCGCCAGCAGCACACAAAGACAGGCTTTGAACTACGAGCAGTACTTC.